This is a list of T cell receptor beta chains from one sample in a study of T-cell reconstitution after alpha-beta-depleted transplantation in children. TCRdb fed the PCR reads into MiXCR, producing one record per CDR3 protein. The sample lists 500,000 or so distinct CDR3 sequences; around a third were seen once. This specimen was PBMCs from the stem cell graft donor, taken from the stem cell graft. All receptors come from a human donor who donated a stem cell graft to a child with aplastic anemia. Both conserved end residues are part of each CDR3. Fields, in order: V gene, clone size, J gene, D gene, CDR3 protein, CDR3 DNA. D genes are given only for firm matches. Expanded clones are given a class, and other clones once, few, many or no size at all.

>TRBV18|NA|TRBJ1-5|TRBD1
CASSPGQGHYSNQPQHF
TGTGCCAGCTCGCCGGGACAGGGGCACTATAGCAATCAGCCCCAGCATTTT
>TRBV28|NA|TRBJ2-1|TRBD2
CASSQAGIGRRSNEQFF
TGTGCCAGCAGCCAGGCGGGGATCGGGAGGAGAAGCAATGAGCAGTTCTTC
>TRBV20-1|few|TRBJ2-3|NA
CSASGRVDTQYF
TGCAGTGCTAGCGGGAGAGTGGATACGCAGTATTTT
>TRBV20-1|NA|TRBJ2-1|TRBD2
CSARDSGTSDYNEQFF
TGCAGTGCTAGAGATAGCGGGACTAGCGACTACAATGAGCAGTTCTTC
>TRBV6-2/TRBV6-3|NA|TRBJ2-5|NA
CASRQDGRLQETQYF
TGTGCCAGCAGACAAGACGGACGACTCCAAGAGACCCAGTACTTC
>TRBV25-1|once|TRBJ2-6|NA
CASSDLDGWANVLTF
TGTGCCAGCAGTGATTTGGACGGCTGGGCCAACGTCCTGACTTTC
>TRBV6-1|NA|TRBJ1-1|NA
CASSELIGWNTEAFF
TGTGCCAGCAGCGAGCTTATTGGATGGAACACTGAAGCTTTCTTT
>TRBV7-9|NA|TRBJ1-4|NA
CASSPSPSWSEKLFF
TGTGCCAGCAGCCCGAGTCCTTCATGGAGCGAAAAACTGTTTTTT
>TRBV12-3/TRBV12-4|few|TRBJ1-2|NA
CASRDSYGYTF
TGTGCCAGCAGAGACAGCTATGGCTACACCTTC
>TRBV20-1|NA|TRBJ2-7|NA
CSALGRSSYEQYF
TGCAGTGCTCTAGGCAGGAGCTCCTACGAGCAGTACTTC
>TRBV9|NA|TRBJ1-4|TRBD1
CASSITGAGGEKLFF
TGTGCCAGCAGCATCACAGGGGCTGGGGGTGAAAAACTGTTTTTT
>TRBV20-1|few|TRBJ2-1|NA
CSASWAAGATNEQFF
TGCAGTGCTAGTTGGGCTGCGGGGGCAACCAATGAGCAGTTCTTC
>TRBV20-1|NA|TRBJ2-1|NA
CSAQRRGQSSYNEQFF
TGCAGTGCTCAACGGAGGGGACAGAGCTCCTACAATGAGCAGTTCTTC
>TRBV9|few|TRBJ1-1|NA
CASSVGDTEAFF
TGTGCCAGCAGTGTTGGGGACACTGAAGCTTTCTTT
>TRBV6-5|few|TRBJ1-5|NA
CASSYSTRGEFSNQPQHF
TGTGCCAGCAGTTACTCGACGAGGGGCGAGTTTAGCAATCAGCCCCAGCATTTT
>TRBV29-1|few|TRBJ2-7|TRBD1
CSVEDPGQGAYEQYF
TGCAGCGTTGAAGATCCCGGACAGGGGGCCTACGAGCAGTACTTC
>TRBV12-3/TRBV12-4|NA|TRBJ1-3|NA
CASTPIVSGNTIYF
TGTGCCAGCACCCCGATAGTATCTGGAAACACCATATATTTT
>TRBV12-3/TRBV12-4|few|TRBJ2-2|TRBD2
CASSLIVAGGELFF
TGTGCCAGCAGTTTAATCGTAGCGGGAGGGGAGCTGTTTTTT
>TRBV5-1|NA|TRBJ2-3|TRBD2
CASSLRTSGMADTQYF
TGCGCCAGCAGCTTGAGAACTAGCGGGATGGCAGATACGCAGTATTTT
>TRBV25-1|few|TRBJ1-1|NA
CASPKVGGEDTEAFF
TGTGCCAGCCCAAAGGTAGGGGGGGAAGACACTGAAGCTTTCTTT
>TRBV7-9|NA|TRBJ1-1|NA
CASSLAPGGEAFF
TGTGCCAGCAGCTTAGCGCCCGGCGGGGAAGCTTTCTTT
>TRBV29-1|NA|TRBJ2-5|NA
CSVEVRQGGETQYF
TGCAGCGTTGAAGTTCGGCAGGGGGGAGAGACCCAGTACTTC
>TRBV29-1|NA|TRBJ2-4|NA
CSVEVLAKNIQYF
TGCAGCGTTGAGGTCCTAGCCAAAAACATTCAGTACTTC
>TRBV18|NA|TRBJ1-5|NA
CASSPDSSNQPQHF
TGTGCCAGCTCACCCGACAGCAGCAATCAGCCCCAGCATTTT
>TRBV6-1|few|TRBJ2-7|NA
CASSGGRGYEQYF
TGTGCCAGCAGTGGGGGGCGGGGCTACGAGCAGTACTTC
>TRBV7-2|NA|TRBJ2-2|TRBD2
CASSHGLAGGRELFF
TGTGCCAGCAGCCACGGACTAGCGGGAGGGAGGGAGCTGTTTTTT
>TRBV27|few|TRBJ1-1|TRBD1
CASRDRASREAFF
TGTGCCAGCAGGGACAGGGCAAGTCGTGAAGCTTTCTTT
>TRBV20-1|NA|TRBJ1-2|NA
CSGRDGGYTF
TGCAGTGGGAGGGATGGCGGCTACACCTTC
>TRBV28|NA|TRBJ1-3|TRBD1
CASSHRGPSSGNTIYF
TGTGCCAGCAGCCACAGGGGGCCAAGCTCTGGAAACACCATATATTTT